The clone carrying this TCR beta chain was observed a handful of times. The iRepertoire nested amplicon-rescue multiplex PCR amplified TCR alpha and beta CDR3s from RNA. TCRdb redid the calling of the multiplex PCR reads with MiXCR, one entry per CDR3 protein. The sample holds about 200,000 distinct CDR3 sequences, over 25% seen once. Germline V lookup: CDR1 SGHTA, CDR2 FQGNSA. The CDR3 consists of 15 residues. V shed 2 bases and J shed 0 bases, with 7 bases lying between them. This entry comes from a study of glioma-infiltrating T cells. The origin of this receptor is a human donor with low-grade glioma or glioblastoma, undergoing nonglioma brain surgery, or in good health (not recorded which). The genes are TRBV7-2 and TRBJ2-2; no clear D. Source material: glioma tissue, nonneoplastic brain tissue, or PBMCs (not recorded which). The DNA for the CDR3 is TGTGCCAGCAGCTTATTCCTAGCGAACACCGGGGAGCTGTTTTTT. Its protein is CASSLFLANTGELFF.